The T cell receptor (beta chain) under discussion was sequenced for a study of blood T cell repertoires in COVID-19. The overall study: COVID-19 samples from acute and convalescent phases originated in the United States, Italy and Spain.

The CDR3 has 17 residues. CDR1 SGHTA and CDR2 FQGTGA come from the germline V gene. Trimming at V came to 1 base and at J to 4 bases, leaving 8 bases not matched to a gene. Per the authors' pipeline: The authors estimated nucleated cell counts from reference gene primer amplification. Libraries were prepared by immunoSEQ multiplex PCR; TCRdb keeps only in-frame clonotypes and omits some of them. The V and J calls and the clone size are those of that table, but D and trimming were determined from the DNA. The sample lists 30,000 to 40,000 clones, 88% occurring once. The rearrangement joins TRBV7-3 to TRBJ2-2; TRBD1 matches at 8 bases. This TCR derives from a human donor in a cohort sampled during active COVID-19. The sequenced sample consisted of peripheral blood. Here the CDR3 reads CASSLSQGAMSTGELFF. CDR3 nucleotides: TGTGCCAGCAGCTTAAGTCAGGGGGCTATGAGCACCGGGGAGCTGTTTTTT.